This T cell receptor beta chain is drawn from a study of T cells in Graves' hyperthyroidism and ophthalmopathy. Uncontrolled infection, other autoimmune disease, pregnancy or lactation led to exclusion. The CDR3 has 15 residues. Germline V CDR1 and CDR2: SEHNR, FQNEAQ (reference sequence). The V and J ends lost 5 bases and 7 bases, in that order; junction bases with no gene match: 5. Regions amplified from RNA transcripts were the TCR beta CDR3 regions. Using the HTBI primer set, a first-round RT-PCR was run on the TCR CDR3. TCRdb analysed the multiplex PCR reads with MiXCR anew, one entry per CDR3 protein. The sample has hundreds of thousands of distinct CDR3 sequences, 15% to 20% seen once; the top ten hold 40% to 50%.

This receptor was taken from a man aged 40-55 years with Graves' ophthalmopathy. Sequenced input: blood. The chain links TRBV7-9 to TRBJ2-1; 13 bases align to TRBD2. The CDR3 region has the DNA TGTGCCAGCAGCCGGACTAGCGGGAGTTTTAATGAGCAGTTCTTC. This gives the protein CASSRTSGSFNEQFF.